The present TCR beta chain was sequenced within a study of beta chain features in type 1 diabetes. As every portion of the isolated RNA was reverse transcribed, the sequencing read expressed TCRB transcripts. Using immunoSEQ multiplex PCR, the repertoire was profiled, and TCRdb retains in-frame clones only, with some absent. The sample shows a few hundred thousand clones, about 18% of them seen only once. Germline V CDR1 and CDR2: SGHRS, YFSETQ. The CDR3 length is 16 residues. V was shortened by 4 bases and J by 12 bases, with 26 bases between the two germline ends. The rearrangement uses TRBV5-1 and TRBJ2-1; maybe TRBD1 (5 bases). Sequencing used naive CD4+ T cells from blood. The receptor's source is a woman between 18 and 30 years old in good health. CDR3 sequence reads: CASSVNRNPSTMTQFF. The CDR3 DNA follows: TGCGCCAGCAGCGTCAACAGGAACCCCTCTACAATGACGCAGTTCTTC.